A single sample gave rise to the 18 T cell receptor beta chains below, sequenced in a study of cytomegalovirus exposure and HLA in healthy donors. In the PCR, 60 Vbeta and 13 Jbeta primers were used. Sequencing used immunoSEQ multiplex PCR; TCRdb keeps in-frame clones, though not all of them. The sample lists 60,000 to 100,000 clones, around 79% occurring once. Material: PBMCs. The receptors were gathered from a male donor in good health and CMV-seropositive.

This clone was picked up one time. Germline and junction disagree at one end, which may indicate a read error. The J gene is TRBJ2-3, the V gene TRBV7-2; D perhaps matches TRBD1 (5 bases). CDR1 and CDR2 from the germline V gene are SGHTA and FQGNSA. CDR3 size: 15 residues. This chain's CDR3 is CASSLWNQGTDTQYF. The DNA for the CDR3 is TGTGCCAGCAGCTTATGGAACCAGGGCACGGATACGCAGTATTTT.

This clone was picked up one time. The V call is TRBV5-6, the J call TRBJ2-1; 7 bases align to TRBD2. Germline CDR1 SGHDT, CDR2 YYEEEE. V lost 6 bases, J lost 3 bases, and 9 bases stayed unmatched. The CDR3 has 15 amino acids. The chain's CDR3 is CASNRLAVNYNEQFF. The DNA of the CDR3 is TGTGCCAGCAATAGGCTAGCGGTTAACTACAATGAGCAGTTCTTC.

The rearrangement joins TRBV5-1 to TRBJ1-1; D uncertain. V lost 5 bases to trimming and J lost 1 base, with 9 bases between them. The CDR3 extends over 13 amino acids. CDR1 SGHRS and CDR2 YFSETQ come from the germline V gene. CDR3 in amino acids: CASRGVSNTEAFF. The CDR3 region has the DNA TGCGCCAGCAGAGGAGTATCGAACACTGAAGCTTTCTTT. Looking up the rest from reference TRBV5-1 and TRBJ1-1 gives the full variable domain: KAGVTQTPRYLIKTRGQQVTLSCSPISGHRSVSWYQQTPGQGLQFLFEYFSETQRNKGNFPGRFSGRQFSNSRSEMNVSTLELGDSALYLCASRGVSNTEAFFGQGTRLTVV.

CDR3 coding DNA: TGTGCCAGCAGCTTAGATCGGGGGGAGGGTGGCTACACCTTC. Translated: CASSLDRGEGGYTF. The chain links TRBV7-8 to TRBJ1-2; the D gene is possibly TRBD1 (5 bases). Deletions cut 1 base from V and 7 bases from J, with 13 bases between. Germline V gives CDR1 SGHVS, CDR2 FQNEAQ. CDR3 length: 14 amino acids.

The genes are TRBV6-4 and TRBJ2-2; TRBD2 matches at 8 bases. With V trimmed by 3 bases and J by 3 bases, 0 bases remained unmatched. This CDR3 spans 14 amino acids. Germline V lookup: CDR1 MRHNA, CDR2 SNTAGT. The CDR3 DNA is TGTGCCAGCAGTGAAGCGGGAGACACCGGGGAGCTGTTTTTT. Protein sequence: CASSEAGDTGELFF.

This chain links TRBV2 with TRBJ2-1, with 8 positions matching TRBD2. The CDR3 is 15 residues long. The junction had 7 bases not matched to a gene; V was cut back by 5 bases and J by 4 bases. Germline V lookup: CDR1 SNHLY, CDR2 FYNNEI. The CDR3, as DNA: TGTGCCAGCAGTTCGGGACTAGAGCCATACAATGAGCAGTTCTTC. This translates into CASSSGLEPYNEQFF.

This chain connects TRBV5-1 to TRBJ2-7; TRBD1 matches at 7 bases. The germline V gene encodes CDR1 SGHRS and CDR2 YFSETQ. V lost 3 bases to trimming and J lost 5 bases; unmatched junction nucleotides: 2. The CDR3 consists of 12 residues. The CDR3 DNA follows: TGCGCCAGCAGCTATACAGGGGACGAGCAGTACTTC. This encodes CASSYTGDEQYF.

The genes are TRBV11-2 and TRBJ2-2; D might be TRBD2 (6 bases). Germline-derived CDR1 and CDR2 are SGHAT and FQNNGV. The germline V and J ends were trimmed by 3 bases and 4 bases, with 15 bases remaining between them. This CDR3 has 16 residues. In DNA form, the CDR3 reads TGTGCCAGCAGCTTTTTAGGAGGGGCATTCACCGGGGAGCTGTTTTTT. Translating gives CASSFLGGAFTGELFF.

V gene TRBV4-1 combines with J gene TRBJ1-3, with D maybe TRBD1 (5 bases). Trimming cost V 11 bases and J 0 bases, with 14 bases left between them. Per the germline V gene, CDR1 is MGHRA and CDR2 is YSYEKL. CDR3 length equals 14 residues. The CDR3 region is CALSRTSSGNTIYF. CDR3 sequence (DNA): TGCGCCCTTTCTCGGACAAGCTCTGGAAACACCATATATTTT.

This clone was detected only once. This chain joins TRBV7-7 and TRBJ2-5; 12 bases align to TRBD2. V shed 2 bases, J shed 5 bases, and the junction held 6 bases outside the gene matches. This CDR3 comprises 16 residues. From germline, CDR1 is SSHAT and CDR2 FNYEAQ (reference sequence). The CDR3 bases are TGTGCCAGCAGCTTATCCCTAGCGGGGGGGCGGGAGACCCAGTACTTC. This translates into CASSLSLAGGRETQYF.

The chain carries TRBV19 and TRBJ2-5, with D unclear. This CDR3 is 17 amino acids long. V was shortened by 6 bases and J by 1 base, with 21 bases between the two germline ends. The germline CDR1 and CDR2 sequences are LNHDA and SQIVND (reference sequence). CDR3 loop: CASSPALTRVGQETQYF. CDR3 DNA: TGTGCCAGTAGCCCAGCCTTGACCCGGGTGGGCCAAGAGACCCAGTACTTC.

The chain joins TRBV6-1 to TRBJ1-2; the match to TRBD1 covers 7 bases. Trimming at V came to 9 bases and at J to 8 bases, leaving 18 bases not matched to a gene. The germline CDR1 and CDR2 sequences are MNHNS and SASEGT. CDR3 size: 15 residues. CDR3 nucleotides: TGTGCCAGTACATCGAGACTAGGGGGCCGTCAGGGCTACACCTTC. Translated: CASTSRLGGRQGYTF.

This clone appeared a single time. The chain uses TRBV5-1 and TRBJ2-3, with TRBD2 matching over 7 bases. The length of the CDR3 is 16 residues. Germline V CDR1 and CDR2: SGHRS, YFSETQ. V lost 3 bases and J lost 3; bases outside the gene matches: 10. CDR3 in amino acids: CASSSGWGGITDTQYF. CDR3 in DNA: TGCGCCAGCAGCTCCGGATGGGGGGGGATAACAGATACGCAGTATTTT. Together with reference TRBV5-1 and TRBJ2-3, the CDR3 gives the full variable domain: KAGVTQTPRYLIKTRGQQVTLSCSPISGHRSVSWYQQTPGQGLQFLFEYFSETQRNKGNFPGRFSGRQFSNSRSEMNVSTLELGDSALYLCASSSGWGGITDTQYFGPGTRLTVL.

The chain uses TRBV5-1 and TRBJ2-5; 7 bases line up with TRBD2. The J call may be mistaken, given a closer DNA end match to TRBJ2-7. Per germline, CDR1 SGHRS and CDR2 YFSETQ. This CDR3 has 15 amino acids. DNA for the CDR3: TGCGCCAGCAGCTTGGGGCCTAGCGGCCCCTACGAGCAGTACTTC. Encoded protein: CASSLGPSGPYEQYF.

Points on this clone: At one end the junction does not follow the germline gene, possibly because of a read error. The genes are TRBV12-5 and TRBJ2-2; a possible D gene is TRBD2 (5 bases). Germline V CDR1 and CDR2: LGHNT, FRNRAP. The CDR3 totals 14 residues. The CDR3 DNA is TGTGCTAGTGGTTTGGACTCAATTACCGGGGAGCCGTTTTTT. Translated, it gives CASGLDSITGEPFF.

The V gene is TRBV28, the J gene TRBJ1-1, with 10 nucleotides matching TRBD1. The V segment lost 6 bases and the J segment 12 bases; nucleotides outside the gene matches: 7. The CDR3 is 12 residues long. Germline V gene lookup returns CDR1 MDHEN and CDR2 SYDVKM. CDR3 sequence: CASRLGQGGSFF. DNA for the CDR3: TGTGCCAGCAGACTAGGACAGGGGGGGTCTTTCTTT. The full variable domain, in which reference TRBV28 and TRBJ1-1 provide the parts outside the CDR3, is DVKVTQSSRYLVKRTGEKVFLECVQDMDHENMFWYRQDPGLGLRLIYFSYDVKMKEKGDIPEGYSVSREKKERFSLILESASTNQTSMYLCASRLGQGGSFFGQGTRLTVV.

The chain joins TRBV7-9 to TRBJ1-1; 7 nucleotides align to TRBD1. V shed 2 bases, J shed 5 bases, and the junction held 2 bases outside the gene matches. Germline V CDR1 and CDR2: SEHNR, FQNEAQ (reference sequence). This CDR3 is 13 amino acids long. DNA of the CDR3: TGTGCCAGCAGCTTAAAGGGGGCGACTGAAGCTTTCTTT. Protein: CASSLKGATEAFF. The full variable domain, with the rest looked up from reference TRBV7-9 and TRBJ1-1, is DTGVSQNPRHKITKRGQNVTFRCDPISEHNRLYWYRQTLGQGPEFLTYFQNEAQLEKSRLLSDRFSAERPKGSFSTLEIQRTEQGDSAMYLCASSLKGATEAFFGQGTRLTVV.

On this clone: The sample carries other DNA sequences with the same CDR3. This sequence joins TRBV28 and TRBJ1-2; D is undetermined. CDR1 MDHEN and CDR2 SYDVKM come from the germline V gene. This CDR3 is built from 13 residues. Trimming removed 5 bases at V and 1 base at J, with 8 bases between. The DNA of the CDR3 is TGTGCCAGCAGTCCCAGATTTAACTATGGCTACACCTTC. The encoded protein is CASSPRFNYGYTF.